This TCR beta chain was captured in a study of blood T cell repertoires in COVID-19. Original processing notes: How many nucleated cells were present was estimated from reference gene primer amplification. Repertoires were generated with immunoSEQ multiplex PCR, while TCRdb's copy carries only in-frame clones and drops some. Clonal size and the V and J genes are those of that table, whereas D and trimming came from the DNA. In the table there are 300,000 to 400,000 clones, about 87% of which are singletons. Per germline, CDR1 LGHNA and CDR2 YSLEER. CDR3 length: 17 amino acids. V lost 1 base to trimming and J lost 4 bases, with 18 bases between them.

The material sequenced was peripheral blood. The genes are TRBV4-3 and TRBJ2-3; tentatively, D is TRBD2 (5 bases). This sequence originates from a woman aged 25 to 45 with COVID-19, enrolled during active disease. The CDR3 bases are TGCGCCAGCAGCCAAGGTGCGGCGGGCTTCGGCGCAGATACGCAGTATTTT. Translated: CASSQGAAGFGADTQYF.